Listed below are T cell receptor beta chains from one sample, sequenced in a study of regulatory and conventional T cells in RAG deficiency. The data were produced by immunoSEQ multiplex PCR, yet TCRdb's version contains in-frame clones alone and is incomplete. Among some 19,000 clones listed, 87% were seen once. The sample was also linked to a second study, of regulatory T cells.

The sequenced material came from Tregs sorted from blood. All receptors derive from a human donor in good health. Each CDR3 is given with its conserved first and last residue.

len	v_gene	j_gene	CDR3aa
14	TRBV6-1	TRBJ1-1	CASSGGQSNTEAFF
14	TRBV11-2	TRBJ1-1	CASSLGGFNTEAFF
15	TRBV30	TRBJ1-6	CAWSVVFSYNSPLHF
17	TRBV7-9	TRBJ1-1	CASSFPTGGNMNTEAFF
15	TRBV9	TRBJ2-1	CASSVSLGALNEQFF
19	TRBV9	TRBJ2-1	CASSAQSGLAGVGYNEQFF
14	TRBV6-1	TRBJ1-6	CASRTEIYNSPLHF
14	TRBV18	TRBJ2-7	CASSLQQSSYEQYF
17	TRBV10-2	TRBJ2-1	CASSESGLAGVTNEQFF
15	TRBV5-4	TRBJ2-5	CASSWGLAGGGTQYF
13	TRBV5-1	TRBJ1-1	CASSLRLNTEAFF
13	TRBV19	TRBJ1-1	CAAREGGRTEAFF
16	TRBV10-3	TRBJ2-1	CAIRDEAGALYNEQFF
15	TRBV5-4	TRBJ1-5	CASSLGGSRDQPQHF
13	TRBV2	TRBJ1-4	CASTPPGYEKLFF
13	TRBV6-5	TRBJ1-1	CASSYFVNTEAFF
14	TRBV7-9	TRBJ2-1	CASSHAGQGNEQFF
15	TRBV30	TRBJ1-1	CAWRAGVGGNTEAFF
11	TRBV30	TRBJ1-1	CAWRVGGEAFF
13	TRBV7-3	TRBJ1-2	CASSSAGGYGYTF
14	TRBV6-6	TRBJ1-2	CASSYSALGYGYTF
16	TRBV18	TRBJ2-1	CASSPRRQRGSDEQFF
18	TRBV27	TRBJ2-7	CASSSYQGLAGVRYEQYF
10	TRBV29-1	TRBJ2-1	CSVEWPEQFF